The TCR beta chain under discussion was sequenced for a study of blood T cell repertoires in COVID-19. Recruits, aged roughly 18 to 89 years, lived in some 25 US areas. The study counted Cohort 3 donors as recovered given two negative PCRs, clearance, or symptom resolution. This table comes from immunoSEQ multiplex PCR, and its TCRdb copy is limited to in-frame clones, with some not included. The table records around 250,000 clones, approximately 83% of them present only once. This clone was observed a handful of times. Germline V gene lookup returns CDR1 MDHEN and CDR2 SYDVKM. The CDR3 has 15 residues. The V gene end was trimmed by 8 bases and the J gene end by 2 bases; junction bases not matched to a gene: 6.

This TCR was recovered from a woman aged 45-60 years who had recovered from COVID-19. Material for sequencing was PBMCs or T cells enriched from blood (not recorded which). The chain recombines TRBV28 with TRBJ2-1, with TRBD1 matching 10 bases. The CDR3 spells CASVRDRGPYNEQFF. In DNA form, the CDR3 reads TGTGCCAGCGTAAGGGACAGGGGACCCTACAATGAGCAGTTCTTC.